This entry lists 13 T cell receptor beta chains sequenced from one sample in a study of T cell responses to AZD1222 COVID-19 vaccine. Only in-frame clones appear in the TCRdb table, and some are missing; sequencing was by immunoSEQ multiplex PCR. The sample includes roughly 100,000 clones, 80% to 90% seen only once; the top ten take around 8.7%. This specimen was peripheral blood, taken on day 0 of AZD1222 vaccination. The receptor set was obtained from an adult in good health.

This sequence joins TRBV19 and TRBJ2-3, with 9 bases aligning to TRBD2. CDR1 is LNHDA and CDR2 is SQIVND in the germline V gene (reference sequence). The CDR3 is 15 amino acids. The junction had 8 bases not matched to a gene; V was cut back by 6 bases and J by 4 bases. The CDR3 DNA is TGTGCCAGTAGACCCTTACTAGCGGGCTCAGATACGCAGTATTTT. Translating it yields CASRPLLAGSDTQYF.

The genes are TRBV29-1 and TRBJ2-2; 8 bases align to TRBD1. Germline V gives CDR1 SQVTM, CDR2 ANQGSEA. V dropped 6 bases and J dropped 3; count of bases not matched to a gene: 6. The length of the CDR3 is 14 residues. DNA of the CDR3: TGCAGCGTGGCCCGGGACAGGTACACCGGGGAGCTGTTTTTT. It encodes CSVARDRYTGELFF.

This sequence joins TRBV28 and TRBJ1-2; perhaps TRBD1 as D (6 bases). The CDR3 length is 15 residues. Trimming removed 5 bases from V and 0 bases from J, with 13 bases in between. The germline CDR1 and CDR2 sequences are MDHEN and SYDVKM. The CDR3 DNA reads as TGTGCCAGCAGTCCCATGACAGGCTCTAACTATGGCTACACCTTC. Protein: CASSPMTGSNYGYTF.

In this sample, this clone turned up once. This chain links TRBV2 with TRBJ1-2; TRBD1 might be the D (6 bases). CDR1 is SNHLY and CDR2 is FYNNEI in the germline V gene. The V and J ends lost 7 bases and 2 bases respectively, with 26 bases between them. The CDR3 consists of 18 residues. CDR3 in DNA: TGTGCCAGCACCTTCCCTCGAGAGGACAGCAAAGGGAACTATGGCTACACCTTC. This gives the protein CASTFPREDSKGNYGYTF.

The chain employs TRBV7-2 and TRBJ1-1; maybe TRBD1 (6 bases). The CDR3 covers 16 residues. V was shortened by 5 bases and J by 0 bases, with 16 bases between the two germline ends. Germline CDR1 is SGHTA and CDR2 is FQGNSA. The CDR3 nucleotides read TGTGCCAGCAGCCCCACTGGACAGTTAATGAACACTGAAGCTTTCTTT. It translates to CASSPTGQLMNTEAFF. Combining the CDR3 with reference TRBV7-2 and TRBJ1-1 gives the whole variable domain GAGVSQSPSNKVTEKGKDVELRCDPISGHTALYWYRQSLGQGLEFLIYFQGNSAPDKSGLPSDRFSAERTGGSVSTLTIQRTQQEDSAVYLCASSPTGQLMNTEAFFGQGTRLTVV.

This chain uses TRBV7-3 with TRBJ2-5; 9 bases match TRBD1. With 5 bases clipped from V and 5 bases from J, the junction kept 12 bases outside the gene matches. Germline V gene lookup returns CDR1 SGHTA and CDR2 FQGTGA. CDR3 size: 16 residues. This CDR3 reads CASSPVGTGIPETQYF. The DNA of the CDR3 is TGTGCCAGCAGCCCTGTAGGGACAGGGATTCCCGAGACCCAGTACTTC.

The chain joins TRBV7-2 to TRBJ1-2, with D uncertain. This CDR3 spans 15 amino acids. In germline, CDR1 is SGHTA, CDR2 FQGNSA. Trimming shortened V by 5 bases and J by 0 bases, and 13 bases separated the two germline ends. DNA for the CDR3: TGTGCCAGCAGCCCTGAGTGGTGGTCTAACTATGGCTACACCTTC. Protein product: CASSPEWWSNYGYTF.

The CDR3 region is CASSFYRGSPLHF. CDR3 DNA sequence: TGTGCCAGCAGCTTCTACAGGGGTTCACCCCTCCACTTT. This sequence joins TRBV5-4 and TRBJ1-6; 7 bases match TRBD1. V lost 2 bases, J lost 9 bases, and 2 bases stayed unmatched. The CDR3 consists of 13 residues. Germline CDR1 SGHNT, CDR2 YYREEE (reference sequence).

The chain has TRBV18 and TRBJ1-1; no clear D. Deletions cut 2 bases from V and 4 bases from J, with 8 bases between. Germline V CDR1 and CDR2: KGHSH, LQKENI. The CDR3 covers 13 residues. The CDR3 DNA follows: TGTGCCAGCTCACCAAGGGAGAGCACTGAAGCTTTCTTT. It translates to CASSPRESTEAFF. Full variable domain (rest looked up from reference TRBV18 and TRBJ1-1): NAGVMQNPRHLVRRRGQEARLRCSPMKGHSHVYWYRQLPEEGLKFMVYLQKENIIDESGMPKERFSAEFPKEGPSILRIQQVVRGDSAAYFCASSPRESTEAFFGQGTRLTVV.

The chain couples TRBV29-1 to TRBJ2-1; 12 positions agree with TRBD2. The CDR3 covers 15 residues. Germline trimming cut 1 base from V and 4 bases from J; bases unmatched to any gene: 2. In germline, CDR1 is SQVTM, CDR2 ANQGSEA. The CDR3 region is CSVEGLAGDYNEQFF. The CDR3 region has the DNA TGCAGCGTTGAAGGACTAGCGGGGGATTACAATGAGCAGTTCTTC.

The chain combines TRBV6-2 or TRBV6-3 with TRBJ2-7; 7 nucleotides align to TRBD1. Germline assignment: CDR1 MNHEY and CDR2 SVGEGT. The CDR3 is 14 amino acids. V shed 2 bases, J shed 0 bases, and the junction held 1 base outside the gene matches. The CDR3 here is CASSYGDSSYEQYF. The CDR3 region has the DNA TGTGCCAGCAGTTACGGGGACAGCTCCTACGAGCAGTACTTC.

The rearrangement joins TRBV7-2 to TRBJ2-6; D ambiguous. The CDR3 extends over 14 amino acids. V lost 5 bases, J lost 0 bases, and 5 bases lay in between. The germline V gene encodes CDR1 SGHTA and CDR2 FQGNSA. CDR3: CASSLVSGANVLTF. The CDR3 DNA reads as TGTGCCAGCAGCCTCGTCTCTGGGGCCAACGTCCTGACTTTC.

The rearrangement links TRBV30 to TRBJ1-1; D possibly corresponds to TRBD1 (5 bases). The V and J ends lost 3 bases and 4 bases respectively, with 18 bases between them. Germline CDR1 is GTSNPN and CDR2 is SVGIG (reference sequence). The CDR3 covers 15 residues. The chain's CDR3 is CAWSAPVSGSTEAFF. The CDR3 DNA follows: TGTGCCTGGAGCGCCCCAGTTTCAGGGAGCACTGAAGCTTTCTTT. The full variable domain, its missing parts supplied by reference TRBV30 and TRBJ1-1, is SQTIHQWPATLVQPVGSPLSLECTVEGTSNPNLYWYRQAAGRGLQLLFYSVGIGQISSEVPQNLSASRPQDRQFILSSKKLLLSDSGFYLCAWSAPVSGSTEAFFGQGTRLTVV.